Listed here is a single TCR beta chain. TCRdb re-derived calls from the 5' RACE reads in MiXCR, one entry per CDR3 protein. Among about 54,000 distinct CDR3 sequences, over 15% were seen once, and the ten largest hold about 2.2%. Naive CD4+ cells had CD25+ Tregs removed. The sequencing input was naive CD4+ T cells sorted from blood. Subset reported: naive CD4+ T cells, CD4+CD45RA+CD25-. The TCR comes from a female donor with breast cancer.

CDR3 sequence (DNA): TGTGCCAGCAGCTTAGTCGGTGGAGAGACCCAGTACTTC. It is translated as CASSLVGGETQYF. The chain combines TRBV7-2 with TRBJ2-5; D gene ambiguous. This CDR3 has 13 amino acids. V gave up 1 base and J gave up 4 bases, with 7 bases separating them. Germline assignment: CDR1 SGHTA and CDR2 FQGNSA.